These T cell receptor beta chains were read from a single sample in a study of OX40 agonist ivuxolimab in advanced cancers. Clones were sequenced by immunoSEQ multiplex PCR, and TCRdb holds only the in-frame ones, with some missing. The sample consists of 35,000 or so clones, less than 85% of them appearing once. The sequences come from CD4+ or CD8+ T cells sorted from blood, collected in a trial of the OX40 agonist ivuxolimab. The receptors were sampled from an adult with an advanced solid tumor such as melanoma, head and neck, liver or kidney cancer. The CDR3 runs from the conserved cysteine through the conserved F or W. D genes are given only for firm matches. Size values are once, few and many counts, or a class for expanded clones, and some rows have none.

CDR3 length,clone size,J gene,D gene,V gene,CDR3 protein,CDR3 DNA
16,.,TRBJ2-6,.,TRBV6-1,CASSEASGSGANVLTF,TGTGCCAGCAGTGAAGCCTCTGGCTCTGGGGCCAACGTCCTGACTTTC
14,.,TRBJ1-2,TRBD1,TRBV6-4,CASRRTGGDRGYTF,TGTGCCAGCCGCAGGACAGGGGGGGACCGAGGCTACACCTTC
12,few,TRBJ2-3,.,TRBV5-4,CASSLDTDTQYF,TGTGCCAGCAGCTTGGACACAGATACGCAGTATTTT
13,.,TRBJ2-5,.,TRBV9,CASSVGPQETQYF,TGTGCCAGCAGCGTAGGACCTCAAGAGACCCAGTACTTC
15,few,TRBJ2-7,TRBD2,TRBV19,CASSISGGPSYEQYF,TGTGCCAGTAGTATCAGCGGGGGCCCCTCCTACGAGCAGTACTTC
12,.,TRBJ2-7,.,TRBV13,CASSLLAGEQYF,TGTGCCAGCAGCTTACTAGCCGGGGAGCAGTACTTC
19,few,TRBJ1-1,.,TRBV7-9,CASSLTDWRRVWGNTEAFF,TGTGCCAGCAGCTTAACCGATTGGCGACGGGTTTGGGGGAACACTGAAGCTTTCTTT
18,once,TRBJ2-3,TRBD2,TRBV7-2,CASSLGIGGGASTDTQYF,TGTGCCAGCAGCTTAGGGATTGGCGGGGGGGCGAGCACAGATACGCAGTATTTT
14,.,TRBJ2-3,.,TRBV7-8,CASSLLGLADTQYF,TGTGCCAGCAGCTTACTAGGTCTCGCAGATACGCAGTATTTT
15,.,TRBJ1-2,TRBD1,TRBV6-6,CASSYSGQANYGYTF,TGTGCCAGCAGTTACTCGGGACAGGCTAACTATGGCTACACCTTC
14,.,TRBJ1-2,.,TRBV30,CAWSVFGPGGGYTF,TGTGCCTGGAGTGTATTCGGTCCCGGGGGCGGCTACACCTTC
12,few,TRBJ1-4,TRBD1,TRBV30,CAWNRGDEKLFF,TGTGCCTGGAACAGGGGTGATGAAAAACTGTTTTTT
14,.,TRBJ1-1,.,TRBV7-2,CASSLRLIRTEAFF,TGTGCCAGCAGCTTACGGTTGATCAGGACTGAAGCTTTCTTT
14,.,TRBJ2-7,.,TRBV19,CASSTRLDSYEQYF,TGTGCCAGTAGTACCAGACTGGATTCCTACGAGCAGTACTTC
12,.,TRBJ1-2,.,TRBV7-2,CASSTDRHGYTF,TGTGCCAGCAGCACTGACAGGCATGGCTACACCTTC
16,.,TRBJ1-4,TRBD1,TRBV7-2,CASSSGTGGTNEKLFF,TGTGCCAGCAGCTCCGGGACAGGGGGGACTAATGAAAAACTGTTTTTT
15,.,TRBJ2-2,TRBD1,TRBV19,CASSIQGVNTGELFF,TGTGCCAGTAGTATCCAGGGGGTGAACACCGGGGAGCTGTTTTTT
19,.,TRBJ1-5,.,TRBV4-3,CASSQDLQFGQGFSQPQHF,TGCGCCAGCAGCCAAGACCTCCAATTCGGCCAGGGTTTTTCGCAGCCCCAGCATTTT
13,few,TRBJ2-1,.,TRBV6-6,CASSYPRGDEQFF,TGTGCCAGCAGTTACCCCAGGGGGGATGAGCAGTTCTTC
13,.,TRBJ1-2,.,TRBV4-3,CASSQGQHYGYTF,TGCGCCAGCAGCCAAGGACAGCACTATGGCTACACCTTC
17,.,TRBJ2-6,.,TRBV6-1,CASSVGQWGSGANVLTF,TGTGCCAGCAGTGTAGGACAGTGGGGCTCTGGGGCCAACGTCCTGACTTTC
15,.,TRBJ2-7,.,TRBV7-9,CASNMLGGASYEQYF,TGTGCCAGCAATATGCTTGGGGGCGCGAGTTACGAGCAGTACTTC
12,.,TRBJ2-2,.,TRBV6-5,CASSYSGGELFF,TGTGCCAGCAGTTACTCAGGCGGGGAGCTGTTTTTT
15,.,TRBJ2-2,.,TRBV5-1,CASSPAADDTGELFF,TGCGCCAGCAGCCCGGCGGCCGATGACACCGGGGAGCTGTTTTTT
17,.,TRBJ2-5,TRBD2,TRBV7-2,CASSEGAGVAAGETQYF,TGTGCCAGCAGCGAAGGGGCGGGGGTTGCCGCGGGCGAGACCCAGTACTTC
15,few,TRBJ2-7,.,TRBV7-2,CASSAQKGGLHEQYF,TGTGCCAGCAGCGCTCAAAAGGGGGGGCTCCACGAGCAGTACTTC
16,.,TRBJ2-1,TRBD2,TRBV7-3,CASSLPGTSGFNEQFF,TGTGCCAGCAGCTTACCCGGGACTAGCGGGTTCAATGAGCAGTTCTTC
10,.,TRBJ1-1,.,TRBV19,CATLGADAFF,TGTGCCACCCTGGGAGCGGACGCTTTCTTT
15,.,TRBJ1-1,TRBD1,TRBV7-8,CASSGQGAFNTEAFF,TGTGCCAGCAGCGGACAGGGGGCTTTTAACACTGAAGCTTTCTTT
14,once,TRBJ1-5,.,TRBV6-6,CASTYEGGGQPQHF,TGTGCCAGCACCTACGAGGGGGGCGGTCAGCCCCAGCATTTT
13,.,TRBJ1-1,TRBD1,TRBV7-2,CASSQDRLTEAFF,TGTGCCAGCAGCCAGGACAGGCTCACTGAAGCTTTCTTT
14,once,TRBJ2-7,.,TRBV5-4,CASSLAVRGREQYF,TGTGCCAGCAGCTTGGCGGTCAGGGGCCGGGAGCAGTACTTC
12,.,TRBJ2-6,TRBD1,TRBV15,CATSTRDSPTTF,TGTGCCACCAGCACCCGGGACAGCCCGACAACTTTC
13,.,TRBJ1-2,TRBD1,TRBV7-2,CASSPGGWGGYTF,TGTGCCAGCAGCCCAGGGGGCTGGGGGGGCTACACCTTC
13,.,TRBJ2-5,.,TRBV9,CASSVDTQETQYF,TGTGCCAGCAGCGTAGACACTCAAGAGACCCAGTACTTC
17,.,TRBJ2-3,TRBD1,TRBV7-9,CASSLGLQGLRTDTQYF,TGTGCCAGCAGCTTAGGCCTACAGGGGCTGCGCACAGATACGCAGTATTTT
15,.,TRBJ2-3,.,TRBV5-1,CASTRGLVGGDTQYF,TGCGCCAGCACTCGGGGGCTGGTCGGTGGAGATACGCAGTATTTT
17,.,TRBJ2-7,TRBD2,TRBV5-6,CASSSGLAGGLGYEQYF,TGTGCCAGCAGCTCCGGACTAGCGGGGGGTTTAGGGTACGAGCAGTACTTC
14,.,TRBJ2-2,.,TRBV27,CASRRGSNTGELFF,TGTGCCAGCAGGAGGGGGTCGAACACCGGGGAGCTGTTTTTT
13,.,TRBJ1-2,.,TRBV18,CASSPPGLYGYTF,TGTGCCAGCTCACCACCAGGGCTCTATGGCTACACCTTC
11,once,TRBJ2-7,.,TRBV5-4,CASSLNYEQYF,TGTGCCAGCAGCTTAAACTACGAGCAGTACTTC
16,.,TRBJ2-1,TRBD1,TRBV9,CASSVAGTGGWNEQFF,TGTGCCAGCAGCGTAGCGGGGACAGGGGGCTGGAATGAGCAGTTCTTC
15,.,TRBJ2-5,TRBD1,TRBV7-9,CASSQTGRPQETQYF,TGTGCCAGCAGCCAGACAGGGCGGCCCCAAGAGACCCAGTACTTC
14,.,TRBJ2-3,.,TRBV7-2,CASSLRQGVDTQYF,TGTGCCAGCAGCTTAAGGCAGGGCGTCGATACGCAGTATTTT
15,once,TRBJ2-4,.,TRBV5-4,CASSSRGGLENIQYF,TGTGCCAGCAGCTCGAGGGGGGGCCTTGAAAACATTCAGTACTTC
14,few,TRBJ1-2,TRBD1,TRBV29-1,CSVAGTGGSYGYTF,TGCAGCGTGGCCGGGACAGGGGGCAGCTATGGCTACACCTTC
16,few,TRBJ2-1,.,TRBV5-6,CASSVPGARGYNEQFF,TGTGCCAGCAGCGTCCCCGGGGCGCGAGGATACAATGAGCAGTTCTTC
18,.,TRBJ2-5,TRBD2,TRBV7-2,CASSFPSGTSGNRGTQYF,TGTGCCAGCAGCTTCCCTTCCGGGACTAGCGGGAATAGGGGGACCCAGTACTTC
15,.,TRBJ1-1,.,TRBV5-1,CASSFQGSVNTEAFF,TGCGCCAGCAGCTTCCAGGGGTCGGTGAACACTGAAGCTTTCTTT
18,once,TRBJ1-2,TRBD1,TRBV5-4,CASSLGEATGAFRYGYTF,TGTGCCAGCAGCTTGGGGGAGGCCACAGGGGCCTTTAGGTATGGCTACACCTTC
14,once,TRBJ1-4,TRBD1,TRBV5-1,CASSPQGVDEKLFF,TGCGCCAGCAGCCCCCAGGGGGTTGATGAAAAACTGTTTTTT
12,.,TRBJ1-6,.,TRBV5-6,CASSLNNSPLHF,TGTGCCAGCAGCTTGAATAATTCACCCCTCCACTTT
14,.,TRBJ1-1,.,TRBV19,CASSMYLRDTEAFF,TGTGCCAGTAGTATGTATCTTCGTGACACTGAAGCTTTCTTT
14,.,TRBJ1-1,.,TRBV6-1,CASSEAWGNTEAFF,TGTGCCAGCAGTGAAGCGTGGGGGAACACTGAAGCTTTCTTT
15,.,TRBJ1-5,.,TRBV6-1,CASSQGRVPNQPQHF,TGTGCCAGCAGCCAAGGGAGAGTTCCCAATCAGCCCCAGCATTTT
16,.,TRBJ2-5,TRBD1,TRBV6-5,CASSYSNRGIQETQYF,TGTGCCAGCAGTTACTCGAACAGGGGGATCCAAGAGACCCAGTACTTC
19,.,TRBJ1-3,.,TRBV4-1,CASSQVVFRNRASGNTIYF,TGCGCCAGCAGCCAAGTGGTCTTCCGGAATCGAGCATCTGGAAACACCATATATTTT
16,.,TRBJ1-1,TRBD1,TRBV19,CASSLGTGAASTEAFF,TGTGCCAGTAGTTTGGGGACAGGGGCCGCGAGCACTGAAGCTTTCTTT
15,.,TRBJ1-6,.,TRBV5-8,CASSLESGPGSPLHF,TGTGCCAGCAGCTTGGAATCTGGGCCAGGGTCACCCCTCCACTTT
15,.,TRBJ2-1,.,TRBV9,CASSVGGGPYNEQFF,TGTGCCAGCAGCGTAGGGGGCGGTCCCTACAATGAGCAGTTCTTC